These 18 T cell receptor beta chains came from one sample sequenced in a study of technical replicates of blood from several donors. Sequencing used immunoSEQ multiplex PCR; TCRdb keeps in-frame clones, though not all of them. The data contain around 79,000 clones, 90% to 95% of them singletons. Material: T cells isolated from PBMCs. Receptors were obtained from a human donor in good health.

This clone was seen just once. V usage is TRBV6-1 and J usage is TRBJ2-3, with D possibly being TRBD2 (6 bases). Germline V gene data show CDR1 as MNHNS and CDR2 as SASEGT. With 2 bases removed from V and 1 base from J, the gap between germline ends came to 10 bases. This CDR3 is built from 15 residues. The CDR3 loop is CASSERRGGTDTQYF. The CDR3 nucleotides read TGTGCCAGCAGTGAACGCCGCGGGGGCACAGATACGCAGTATTTT.

This chain's CDR3 is CASRAGSGELFF. The CDR3 DNA follows: TGTGCCAGCAGGGCAGGGTCCGGGGAGCTGTTTTTT. The chain employs TRBV5-4 and TRBJ2-2; D possibly corresponds to TRBD1 (5 bases). V was pared by 5 bases and J by 6 bases, with 8 bases between. The germline CDR1 and CDR2 sequences are SGHNT and YYREEE (reference sequence). The CDR3 is 12 residues long.

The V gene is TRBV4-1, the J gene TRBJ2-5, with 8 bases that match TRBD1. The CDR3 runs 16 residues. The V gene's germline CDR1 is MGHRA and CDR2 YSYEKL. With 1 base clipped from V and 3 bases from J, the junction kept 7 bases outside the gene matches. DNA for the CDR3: TGCGCCAGCAGCCAAGGCGGGACAGGCCGAAAAGAGACCCAGTACTTC. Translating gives CASSQGGTGRKETQYF.

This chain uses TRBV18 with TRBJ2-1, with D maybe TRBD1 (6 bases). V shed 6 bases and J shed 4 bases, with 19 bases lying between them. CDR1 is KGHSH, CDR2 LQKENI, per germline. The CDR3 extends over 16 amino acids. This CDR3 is CASSSSSRGDYNEQFF. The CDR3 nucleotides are TGTGCCAGCTCCTCGAGTTCCAGGGGAGATTACAATGAGCAGTTCTTC.

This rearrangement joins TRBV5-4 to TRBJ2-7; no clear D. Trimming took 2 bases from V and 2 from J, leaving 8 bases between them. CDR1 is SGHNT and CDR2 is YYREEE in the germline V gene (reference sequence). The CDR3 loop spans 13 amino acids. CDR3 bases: TGTGCCAGCAGCTTTGCCCGCGCCTACGAGCAGTACTTC. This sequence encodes CASSFARAYEQYF. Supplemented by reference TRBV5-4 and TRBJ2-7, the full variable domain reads ETGVTQSPTHLIKTRGQQVTLRCSSQSGHNTVSWYQQALGQGPQFIFQYYREEENGRGNFPPRFSGLQFPNYSSELNVNALELDDSALYLCASSFARAYEQYFGPGTRLTVT.

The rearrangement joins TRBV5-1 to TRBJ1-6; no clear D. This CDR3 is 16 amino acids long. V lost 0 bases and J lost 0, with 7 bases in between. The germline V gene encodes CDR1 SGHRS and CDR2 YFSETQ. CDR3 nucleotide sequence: TGCGCCAGCAGCTTGGTTGGGAGCTCCTATAATTCACCCCTCCACTTT. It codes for CASSLVGSSYNSPLHF. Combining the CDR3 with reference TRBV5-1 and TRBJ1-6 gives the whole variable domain KAGVTQTPRYLIKTRGQQVTLSCSPISGHRSVSWYQQTPGQGLQFLFEYFSETQRNKGNFPGRFSGRQFSNSRSEMNVSTLELGDSALYLCASSLVGSSYNSPLHFGNGTRLTVT.

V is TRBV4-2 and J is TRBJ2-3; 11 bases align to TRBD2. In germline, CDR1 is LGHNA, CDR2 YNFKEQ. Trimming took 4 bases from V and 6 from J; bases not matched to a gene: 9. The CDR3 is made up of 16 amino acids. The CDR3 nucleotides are TGTGCCAGCAGCCCGATAGCGGGGGGGCCTTCCGATACGCAGTATTTT. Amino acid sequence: CASSPIAGGPSDTQYF.

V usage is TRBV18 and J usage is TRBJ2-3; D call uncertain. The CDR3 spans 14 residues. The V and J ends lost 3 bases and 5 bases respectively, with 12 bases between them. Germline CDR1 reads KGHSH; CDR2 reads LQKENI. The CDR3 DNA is TGTGCCAGCTCACCCCCTGGTGATAGAGATACGCAGTATTTT. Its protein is CASSPPGDRDTQYF.

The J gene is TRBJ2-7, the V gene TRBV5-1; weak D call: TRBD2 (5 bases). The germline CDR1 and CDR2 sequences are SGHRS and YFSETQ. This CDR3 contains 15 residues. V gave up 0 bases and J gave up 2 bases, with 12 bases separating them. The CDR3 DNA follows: TGCGCCAGCAGCTTGGGGGCGGGTATTCCCTACGAGCAGTACTTC. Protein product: CASSLGAGIPYEQYF.

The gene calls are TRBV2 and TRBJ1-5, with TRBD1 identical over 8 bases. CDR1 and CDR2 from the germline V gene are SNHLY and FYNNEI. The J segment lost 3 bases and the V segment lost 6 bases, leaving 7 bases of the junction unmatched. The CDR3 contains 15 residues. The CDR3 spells CASRDGQGLNQPQHF. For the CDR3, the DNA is TGTGCCAGCAGAGACGGACAGGGCCTCAATCAGCCCCAGCATTTT. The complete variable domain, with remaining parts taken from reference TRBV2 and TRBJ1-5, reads EPEVTQTPSHQVTQMGQEVILRCVPISNHLYFYWYRQILGQKVEFLVSFYNNEISEKSEIFDDQFSVERPDGSNFTLKIRSTKLEDSAMYFCASRDGQGLNQPQHFGDGTRLSIL.

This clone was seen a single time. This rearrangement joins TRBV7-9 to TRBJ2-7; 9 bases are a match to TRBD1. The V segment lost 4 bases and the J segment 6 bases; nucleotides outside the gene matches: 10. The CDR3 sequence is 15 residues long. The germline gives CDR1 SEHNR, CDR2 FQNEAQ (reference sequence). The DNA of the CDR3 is TGTGCCAGCAGCTCCTGGACAGGGGACTTTGGCGAGCAGTACTTC. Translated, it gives CASSSWTGDFGEQYF.

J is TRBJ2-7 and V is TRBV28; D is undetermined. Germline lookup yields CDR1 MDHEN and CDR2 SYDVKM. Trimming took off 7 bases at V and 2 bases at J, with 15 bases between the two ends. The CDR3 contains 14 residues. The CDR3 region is CASNNLSPTYEQYF. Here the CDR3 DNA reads TGTGCCAGCAATAACTTATCCCCCACCTACGAGCAGTACTTC. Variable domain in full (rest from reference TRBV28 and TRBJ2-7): DVKVTQSSRYLVKRTGEKVFLECVQDMDHENMFWYRQDPGLGLRLIYFSYDVKMKEKGDIPEGYSVSREKKERFSLILESASTNQTSMYLCASNNLSPTYEQYFGPGTRLTVT.

CDR3 sequence (DNA): TGCGCCAGCAGCTTGTATGGAGAGGGTGGAAACACCATATATTTT. Protein sequence: CASSLYGEGGNTIYF. The chain has TRBV5-1 and TRBJ1-3; no reliable D call. Per the germline V gene, CDR1 is SGHRS and CDR2 is YFSETQ. The V gene lost 1 base and the J gene lost 3 bases, with 11 bases spanning the gap. CDR3 length: 15 amino acids.

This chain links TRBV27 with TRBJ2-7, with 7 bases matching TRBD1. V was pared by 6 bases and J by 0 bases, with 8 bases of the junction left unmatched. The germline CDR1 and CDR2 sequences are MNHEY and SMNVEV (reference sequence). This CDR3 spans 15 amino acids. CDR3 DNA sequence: TGTGCCAGCAGAAGTTCGGGACAGCACTCCTACGAGCAGTACTTC. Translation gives CASRSSGQHSYEQYF.

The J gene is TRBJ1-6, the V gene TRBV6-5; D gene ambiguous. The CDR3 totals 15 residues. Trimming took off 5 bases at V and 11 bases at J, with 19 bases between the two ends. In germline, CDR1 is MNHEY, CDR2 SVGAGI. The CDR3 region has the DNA TGTGCCAGCAGTCGAATTTCTCCCCAAACGGCACCCCTCCACTTT. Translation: CASSRISPQTAPLHF.

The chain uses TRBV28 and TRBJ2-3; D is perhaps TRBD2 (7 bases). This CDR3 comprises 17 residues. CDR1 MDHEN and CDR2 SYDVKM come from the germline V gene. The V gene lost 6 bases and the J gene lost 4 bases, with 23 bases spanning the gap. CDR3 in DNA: TGTGCCAGCAGCTCCTCGCATGGGGGGGCAACCGCAGATACGCAGTATTTT. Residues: CASSSSHGGATADTQYF.

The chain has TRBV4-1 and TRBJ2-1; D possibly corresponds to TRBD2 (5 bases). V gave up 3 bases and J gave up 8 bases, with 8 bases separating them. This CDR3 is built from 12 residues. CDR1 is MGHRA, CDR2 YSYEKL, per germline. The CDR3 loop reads CASSHDSDEQFF. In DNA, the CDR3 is TGCGCCAGCAGCCACGATAGCGATGAGCAGTTCTTC.

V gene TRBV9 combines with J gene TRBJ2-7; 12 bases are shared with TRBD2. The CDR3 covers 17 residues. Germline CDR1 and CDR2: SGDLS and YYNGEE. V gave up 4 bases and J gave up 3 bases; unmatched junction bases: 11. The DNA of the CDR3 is TGTGCCAGCAGCACTCGGTGGGGGACTAGCGGGTTCTACGAGCAGTACTTC. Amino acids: CASSTRWGTSGFYEQYF.